Each of the 22 T cell receptor beta chains below was sequenced from the same sample in a study of cytotoxic CD8 clonotypes in ibrutinib-treated CLL. Method: immunoSEQ multiplex PCR; TCRdb's copy keeps in-frame clones and lacks some. The sample yields 57,000 or so clones, roughly 50% seen once. This specimen was PBMCs, taken at disease progression, from a patient treated with ibrutinib. Source of these receptors: a human donor with chronic lymphocytic leukemia.

J is TRBJ2-7 and V is TRBV11-3; the D call may be TRBD1 or TRBD2 (5 bases each). The CDR3 is 13 amino acids. With 5 bases removed from V and 4 bases from J, the gap between germline ends came to 12 bases. Germline assignment: CDR1 SGHNT and CDR2 YENEEA. The CDR3 here is CASSVGPEYEQYF. CDR3 in DNA: TGTGCCAGCAGCGTGGGACCAGAATACGAGCAGTACTTC.

This chain connects TRBV7-2 to TRBJ1-5; D ambiguous. Germline V CDR1 and CDR2: SGHTA, FQGNSA. The CDR3 has 12 amino acids. Trimming left V 7 bases short and J 5 bases short, with 9 bases between. The CDR3 bases are TGTGCCAGCAACAGTCCCGATCAGCCCCAGCATTTT. Its protein product is CASNSPDQPQHF.

The chain employs TRBV19 and TRBJ2-4; 10 nucleotides agree with TRBD1. This CDR3 contains 16 residues. V trimming: 8 bases; J trimming: 1 base; junction bases outside the gene matches: 8. Germline-derived CDR1 and CDR2 are LNHDA and SQIVND (reference sequence). This CDR3 reads CASRLSGQGAKNIQYF. DNA for the CDR3: TGTGCCAGTCGACTATCGGGACAGGGGGCCAAAAACATTCAGTACTTC.

The gene calls are TRBV21-1 and TRBJ2-6; TRBD2 reflects the table's D call only, with no check against the DNA. TRBV21-1 is labeled a pseudogene. The CDR3 extends over 14 amino acids. CDR3 nucleotide sequence: TGTGCCAGCAGGGCGGGCTCTGGGGCCAACGTCCTGACTTTC. This encodes CASRAGSGANVLTF.

This chain connects TRBV29-1 to TRBJ2-7; 9 positions agree with TRBD2. The trim removed 4 bases at V and 6 bases at J, leaving 10 bases unmatched. This CDR3 has 14 amino acids. Germline CDR1 reads SQVTM; CDR2 reads ANQGSEA. For the CDR3, the DNA is TGCAGCGTTGGTGGTTTTGCGGGAGGGTCCGAGCAGTACTTC. Translation: CSVGGFAGGSEQYF.

This clone was observed a handful of times. The chain employs TRBV7-9 and TRBJ2-7; TRBD1 agrees at 7 bases. Looked up from germline, CDR1 is SEHNR and CDR2 is FQNEAQ (reference sequence). The CDR3 runs to 14 residues. V lost 5 bases, J lost 0 bases, and 4 bases stayed unmatched. In nucleotides, the CDR3 is TGTGCCAGCAGCGATCACAGGGGCTCCTACGAGCAGTACTTC. It codes for CASSDHRGSYEQYF. Filled out from reference TRBV7-9 and TRBJ2-7, the complete variable domain reads DTGVSQNPRHKITKRGQNVTFRCDPISEHNRLYWYRQTLGQGPEFLTYFQNEAQLEKSRLLSDRFSAERPKGSFSTLEIQRTEQGDSAMYLCASSDHRGSYEQYFGPGTRLTVT.

The chain is built from TRBV20-1 and TRBJ2-7; D remains ambiguous. V lost 5 bases to trimming and J lost 7 bases, with 9 bases between them. Germline CDR1 DFQATT, CDR2 SNEGSKA (reference sequence). CDR3 length: 10 residues. The CDR3 coding sequence is TGCAGTGCTGCCCAGAGTGAGCAGTACTTC. It codes for CSAAQSEQYF.

The rearrangement uses TRBV28 and TRBJ2-7; the D is unclear. V lost 6 bases, J lost 3 bases, and 12 bases lay in between. Germline CDR1 reads MDHEN; CDR2 reads SYDVKM. The length of the CDR3 is 13 residues. The CDR3 loop is CASSPSHVYEQYF. DNA for the CDR3: TGTGCCAGCAGCCCATCCCACGTCTACGAGCAGTACTTC. Supplemented by reference TRBV28 and TRBJ2-7, the full variable domain reads DVKVTQSSRYLVKRTGEKVFLECVQDMDHENMFWYRQDPGLGLRLIYFSYDVKMKEKGDIPEGYSVSREKKERFSLILESASTNQTSMYLCASSPSHVYEQYFGPGTRLTVT.

The chain uses TRBV18 and TRBJ2-7, with 9 bases that match TRBD2. CDR3 size: 15 residues. Germline CDR1 and CDR2: KGHSH and LQKENI. V lost 5 bases and J lost 3; bases outside the gene matches: 8. The CDR3 spells CASSSLASGNYEQYF. The CDR3 region has the DNA TGTGCCAGCTCATCGCTGGCTAGCGGGAACTACGAGCAGTACTTC.

The chain combines TRBV28 with TRBJ1-2; no clear D gene. The CDR3 extends over 12 amino acids. Trimming removed 6 bases from V and 4 bases from J, with 9 bases in between. Germline V gene data show CDR1 as MDHEN and CDR2 as SYDVKM. The CDR3 DNA sequence: TGTGCCAGCAGCCCCGCCATCTATGGCTACACCTTC. Translating it yields CASSPAIYGYTF.

The V and J genes are TRBV5-3 and TRBJ2-7; a weak D match, TRBD2 (6 bases). TRBV5-3 is an ORF, with its function uncertain. V gave up 1 base and J gave up 5 bases, with 10 bases separating them. The CDR3 runs 13 residues. The CDR3 here is CARSLRGGNEQYF. In nucleotides, the CDR3 is TGTGCCAGAAGCTTGAGAGGAGGGAACGAGCAGTACTTC.

This clone was seen more than once but under ten times. The genes are TRBV28 and TRBJ1-2; D gene unclear. V was shortened by 4 bases and J by 3 bases, with 3 bases between the two germline ends. The CDR3 extends over 11 amino acids. Germline assignment: CDR1 MDHEN and CDR2 SYDVKM. The DNA for the CDR3 is TGTGCCAGCAGTTCCTACTATGGCTACACCTTC. Its protein product is CASSSYYGYTF.

This chain links TRBV5-6 with TRBJ1-4; perhaps TRBD1 as D (5 bases). V dropped 4 bases and J dropped 8 bases, with 15 bases sitting between them. CDR3 length equals 14 residues. CDR1 and CDR2 from the germline V gene are SGHDT and YYEEEE. CDR3 protein: CASSGGRVGEKLFF. The CDR3 coding sequence is TGTGCCAGCAGCGGGGGAAGGGTAGGCGAAAAACTGTTTTTT.

This clone was recorded at least ten times. The chain combines TRBV6-6 with TRBJ1-6; 7 bases fit TRBD1. The germline V gene has CDR1 MNHNY and CDR2 SVGAGI (reference sequence). V dropped 6 bases and J dropped 6; count of bases not matched to a gene: 8. The CDR3 sequence is 15 residues long. The CDR3 sequence: CASSSGQVRNSPLHF. CDR3 sequence (DNA): TGTGCCAGCAGCTCCGGACAGGTCCGTAATTCACCCCTCCACTTT.

The chain has TRBV6-5 and TRBJ2-4; no definite D call. The CDR3 runs 14 residues. Germline CDR1 is MNHEY and CDR2 is SVGAGI. V was trimmed by 0 bases and J by 5 bases, leaving 8 bases between them. CDR3 amino acids: CASSYSGSQNIQYF. The CDR3 DNA sequence: TGTGCCAGCAGTTACTCTGGATCGCAAAACATTCAGTACTTC.

This clone has more than one count but fewer than ten. The rearrangement uses TRBV28 and TRBJ1-2, with 8 bases identical to TRBD1. Germline CDR1 reads MDHEN; CDR2 reads SYDVKM. Trimming removed 7 bases from V and 4 bases from J; junction bases left unmatched: 5. This CDR3 has 13 residues. The CDR3 region has the DNA TGTGCCAGCATTGACAGGGGAAGCTATGGCTACACCTTC. Its translation is CASIDRGSYGYTF.

This clone was seen a handful of times. This chain joins TRBV5-1 and TRBJ2-1; D is perhaps TRBD1 or TRBD2 (5 bases each). V was trimmed by 7 bases and J by 8 bases, leaving 19 bases between them. This CDR3 comprises 14 residues. Germline V lookup: CDR1 SGHRS, CDR2 YFSETQ. The DNA for the CDR3 is TGCGCCAGCGGCCGGGACGAGTCTTTCTATGAGCAGTTCTTC. It yields the protein CASGRDESFYEQFF.

The chain recombines TRBV5-4 with TRBJ1-1; TRBD1 is a possible D gene (6 bases). Germline CDR1 SGHNT, CDR2 YYREEE (reference sequence). The CDR3 contains 15 residues. The V gene lost 0 bases and the J gene lost 4 bases, with 13 bases spanning the gap. The DNA of the CDR3 is TGTGCCAGCAGCTTGGCCCGGGGGGCGCCCACTGAAGCTTTCTTT. Protein sequence: CASSLARGAPTEAFF.

V is TRBV4-3 and J is TRBJ2-3; D is possibly TRBD1 or TRBD2 (5 bases each). Looked up from germline, CDR1 is LGHNA and CDR2 is YSLEER. Trimming took off 0 bases at V and 6 bases at J, with 7 bases between the two ends. This CDR3 spans 13 amino acids. The CDR3: CASSQDWGDTQYF. CDR3 nucleotides: TGCGCCAGCAGCCAAGATTGGGGGGATACGCAGTATTTT.

The chain uses TRBV14 and TRBJ2-5; TRBD2 is a possible D gene (6 bases). Germline-derived CDR1 and CDR2 are SGHDN and FVKESK. The length of the CDR3 is 16 residues. The germline V and J ends were trimmed by 3 bases and 9 bases, with 23 bases remaining between them. DNA of the CDR3: TGTGCCAGCAGCCACCGAGGTAGCGGCCCGCCAGTGGCCCAGTACTTC. It specifies CASSHRGSGPPVAQYF.

There are a few counts of this clone. Other DNA sequences in this specimen translate into the identical CDR3. The rearrangement uses TRBV6-5 and TRBJ2-5; perhaps TRBD1 as D (6 bases). V lost 8 bases to trimming and J lost 2 bases, with 12 bases between them. The CDR3 covers 13 residues. From germline, CDR1 is MNHEY and CDR2 SVGAGI. The CDR3 bases are TGTGCCAGCCGTCAGGGGTTACAAGAGACCCAGTACTTC. This codes for CASRQGLQETQYF.

This clone was counted a few times. The same CDR3 is also encoded by other DNA sequences in this sample. The V gene is TRBV6-5, the J gene TRBJ2-7, with D uncertain. Trimming pared 6 bases from V and 2 bases from J, leaving 8 bases between. This CDR3 spans 12 amino acids. The germline gives CDR1 MNHEY, CDR2 SVGAGI. The CDR3 sequence: CASRTGAYEQYF. The CDR3 nucleotides read TGTGCCAGCAGAACGGGTGCCTACGAGCAGTACTTC.